This TCR beta chain was obtained from a study of neurological immune-mediated disorders. About the study: Of the approximately 35 patients with multiple sclerosis, about 30 had relapsing-remitting MS, whereas the remaining 3 had secondary progressive MS.

This clonotype was found many times. The CDR3 runs to 15 residues. The V and J ends lost 6 bases and 2 bases respectively, with 12 bases between them. The V gene's germline CDR1 is SGHDT and CDR2 YYEEEE. It was from 2 million PBMCs stored at -80 C that the unsorted libraries were obtained. It was by 5'RACE with 10-nucleotide random UMIs that the cDNA was made. TCRdb re-derived calls from the 5' RACE reads in MiXCR, one entry per CDR3 protein. The sample has tens of thousands of distinct CDR3 sequences, 4.5% seen once; the top ten hold around 6.9%. The sequencing sample was made of PBMCs. The chain employs TRBV5-6 and TRBJ2-6, with D perhaps matching TRBD1 (5 bases). The sequence derives from a young man with multiple sclerosis. The CDR3 coding sequence is TGTGCCAGCACCACCTCAGGGACTGGGGCCAACGTCCTGACTTTC. Translation gives CASTTSGTGANVLTF. The variable domain in full, with the rest retrieved from reference TRBV5-6 and TRBJ2-6, is DAGVTQSPTHLIKTRGQQVTLRCSPKSGHDTVSWYQQALGQGPQFIFQYYEEEERQRGNFPDRFSGHQFPNYSSELNVNALLLGDSALYLCASTTSGTGANVLTFGAGSRLTVL.